The next 8 T cell receptor beta chains were all read from a single sample in a study of T cells after yellow fever vaccination. TCRdb independently ran MiXCR on the 5' RACE reads; one entry per CDR3 protein. The table has roughly 150,000 distinct CDR3 sequences, under 7% seen once. The sequences come from CD4+ T cells sorted from PBMCs, collected 10 days after the yellow fever booster vaccination. The receptors shown here come from a man aged 25 to 45 who received the YFV17D yellow fever vaccine.

This clonotype was recorded at least ten times. The J gene is TRBJ2-1, the V gene TRBV7-2; TRBD1 agrees at 9 bases. The CDR3 loop spans 14 amino acids. V shed 4 bases, J shed 4 bases, and the junction held 2 bases outside the gene matches. Germline CDR1 and CDR2: SGHTA and FQGNSA. CDR3 bases: TGTGCCAGCAGCTGGGACAGGGCTTACAATGAGCAGTTCTTC. Protein product: CASSWDRAYNEQFF. Full variable domain (remainder filled in from reference TRBV7-2 and TRBJ2-1): GAGVSQSPSNKVTEKGKDVELRCDPISGHTALYWYRQSLGQGLEFLIYFQGNSAPDKSGLPSDRFSAERTGGSVSTLTIQRTQQEDSAVYLCASSWDRAYNEQFFGPGTRLTVL.

This clonotype was seen many times. The rearrangement uses TRBV7-8 and TRBJ2-1, with 7 bases aligning to TRBD2. There are 16 residues in the CDR3. V gave up 3 bases and J gave up 2 bases; unmatched junction bases: 7. CDR1 and CDR2 from the germline V gene are SGHVS and FQNEAQ. In DNA form, the CDR3 reads TGTGCCAGCAGCTTTACGGCGGGAGACCCCTACAATGAGCAGTTCTTC. This encodes CASSFTAGDPYNEQFF. The variable domain in full, completed from reference TRBV7-8 and TRBJ2-1, reads GAGVSQSPRYKVAKRGQDVALRCDPISGHVSLFWYQQALGQGPEFLTYFQNEAQLDKSGLPSDRFFAERPEGSVSTLKIQRTQQEDSAVYLCASSFTAGDPYNEQFFGPGTRLTVL.

The table lists this clonotype with many counts. This chain joins TRBV4-2 and TRBJ2-2, with D perhaps given as TRBD1 or TRBD2 (5 bases each). Germline CDR1 and CDR2: LGHNA and YNFKEQ. This CDR3 has 18 amino acids. Trimming took 0 bases from V and 6 from J, leaving 20 bases between them. CDR3 amino acids: CASSQESLASGSSGELFF. DNA of the CDR3: TGTGCCAGCAGCCAAGAGTCATTAGCATCAGGGAGCTCCGGGGAGCTGTTTTTT.

This clonotype was picked up many times. The V call is TRBV7-2, the J call TRBJ2-1; no clear D. Per the germline V gene, CDR1 is SGHTA and CDR2 is FQGNSA. The CDR3 runs to 17 residues. The V end was cut by 0 bases, the J end by 0 bases, with 12 bases between. CDR3 loop: CASSLARSRLSYNEQFF. In DNA form, the CDR3 reads TGTGCCAGCAGCTTAGCGAGGTCGAGACTCTCCTACAATGAGCAGTTCTTC.

This clonotype occurred many times. This chain joins TRBV12-3 or TRBV12-4 and TRBJ2-1; a possible D gene is TRBD2 (5 bases). V was clipped by 7 bases and J by 0 bases, with 10 bases between them. The CDR3 sequence is 14 residues long. For the CDR3, the DNA is TGTGCCAGCATCCCCGGACTCTCCTACAATGAGCAGTTCTTC. Protein sequence: CASIPGLSYNEQFF.

This clonotype has at least ten counts. The rearrangement joins TRBV9 to TRBJ1-5, with D maybe TRBD1 (5 bases). The germline gives CDR1 SGDLS, CDR2 YYNGEE. V lost 0 bases to trimming and J lost 6 bases, with 10 bases between them. The CDR3 runs to 14 residues. CDR3 residues: CASSVGGGFQPQHF. CDR3 nucleotide sequence: TGTGCCAGCAGCGTAGGGGGGGGTTTTCAGCCCCAGCATTTT.

This clonotype was observed at least ten times. The CDR3: CASSLQGAYTDTQYF. The DNA for the CDR3 is TGTGCCAGCAGCCTCCAGGGGGCCTACACAGATACGCAGTATTTT. This chain links TRBV7-8 with TRBJ2-3, with 8 positions matching TRBD1. J lost 2 bases, V lost 5 bases, and 6 bases had no gene match. This CDR3 has 15 amino acids. CDR1 and CDR2 from the germline V gene are SGHVS and FQNEAQ.

In this sample, this clonotype turned up a few times. The gene calls are TRBV30 and TRBJ2-7; the D gene could be TRBD1 or TRBD2 (5 bases each). The ends were cut back, 5 bases at V and 9 bases at J, with 14 bases in the middle. Germline loops: CDR1 GTSNPN, CDR2 SVGIG (reference sequence). The CDR3 spans 11 residues. The CDR3 is CAWAIRGGQYF. CDR3 nucleotide sequence: TGTGCCTGGGCAATTCGTGGGGGGCAGTACTTC.